What follows are 5 T cell receptor beta chains derived from one specimen sequenced in a study of shared T cell receptors in the human thymus. The repertoire was sequenced with immunoSEQ multiplex PCR; TCRdb's copy has only in-frame clones and lacks some. The sample includes about 540,000 clones, approximately 80% seen only once; the top ten take more than 0.01%. These data were likewise used in another study, on human thymus T cells.

The sample taken for sequencing was thymocytes. The receptors shown here come from a boy under three years old with a congenital heart defect.

The chain is built from TRBV4-3 and TRBJ2-7; 9 bases are a match to TRBD1. V shed 0 bases and J 5 bases; nucleotides not matched to a gene: 8. The CDR3 covers 16 residues. Germline V gene lookup returns CDR1 LGHNA and CDR2 YSLEER. The CDR3, as DNA: TGCGCCAGCAGCCAAGAAGGGACAGGGATTGACCACGAGCAGTACTTC. Translation gives CASSQEGTGIDHEQYF.

The rearrangement joins TRBV30 to TRBJ2-5; the match to TRBD2 covers 8 bases. CDR3 length: 13 residues. Germline V CDR1 and CDR2: GTSNPN, SVGIG (reference sequence). The V segment lost 4 bases and the J segment 3 bases; nucleotides outside the gene matches: 4. In DNA form, the CDR3 reads TGTGCCTGGAAGATAGCGGGGAAAGAGACCCAGTACTTC. Translation: CAWKIAGKETQYF.

This clone was seen a single time. J is TRBJ2-7 and V is TRBV20-1; a weak D match, TRBD2 (5 bases). The V end lost 1 base, the J end lost 7 bases, and 8 bases lay between the germline ends. Germline CDR1 and CDR2: DFQATT and SNEGSKA (reference sequence). This CDR3 is built from 11 residues. The CDR3 sequence: CSARGETEQYF. The DNA of the CDR3 is TGCAGTGCTAGAGGGGAGACAGAGCAGTACTTC.

V usage is TRBV28 and J usage is TRBJ1-1, with 10 bases identical to TRBD1. Germline V lookup: CDR1 MDHEN, CDR2 SYDVKM. The junction had 16 bases not matched to a gene; V was cut back by 2 bases and J by 4 bases. The CDR3 is made up of 19 amino acids. The CDR3 nucleotides are TGTGCCAGCAGTTTAAGGGTTGGGCGGACAGGGGGTTCGGGCACTGAAGCTTTCTTT. This gives the protein CASSLRVGRTGGSGTEAFF.

CDR3 residues: CASNPGCGMRGHTQYF. The CDR3 DNA sequence: TGTGCCAGCAACCCGGGGTGCGGGATGCGCGGGCATACGCAGTATTTT. The genes are TRBV7-8 and TRBJ2-3, with D maybe TRBD2 (6 bases). The length of the CDR3 is 16 residues. Per the germline V gene, CDR1 is SGHVS and CDR2 is FQNEAQ. V lost 7 bases, J lost 7 bases, and 24 bases lay in between.